Each of the 20 T cell receptor beta chains below was sequenced from the same sample in a study of T cells in Graves' hyperthyroidism and ophthalmopathy (dated by TCRdb to the late 2010s). Libraries were constructed by multiplex PCR. This sample was sequenced with an Illumina HiSeq 2000. TCR beta CDR3 regions were amplified from RNA transcripts. The first round of RT-PCR for the TCR CDR3 was performed with the HTBI primer set and the Qiagen OneStep RT-PCR kit. The public reads were quality trimmed at Q25 with fastp and then assembled into clones with MiXCR by TCRdb, keeping productive beta chains. Every CDR3 protein is listed once, alongside the most common genes and DNA of its rows. Across this sample there are about 290,000 distinct CDR3 sequences, with roughly 19% seen only once. The ten largest make up roughly 40% of the sample. Material: blood. The receptors shown here come from a man aged 45-60 years with Graves' ophthalmopathy.

V and J are TRBV15 and TRBJ2-7, with 11 positions matching TRBD2. CDR3 length equals 15 residues. V was clipped by 6 bases and J by 7 bases; unmatched bases: 11. CDR1 and CDR2 from the germline V gene are LNHNV and YYDKDF (reference sequence). CDR3 sequence (DNA): TGTGCCACCAGTGAACATAGCGGGAGGGCCCTTGAGCAGTACTTC. Amino acids: CATSEHSGRALEQYF.

This clonotype was seen at least ten times. V and J are TRBV24-1 and TRBJ2-7; the D is unclear. The V end lost 4 bases, the J end lost 2 bases, and 14 bases lay between the germline ends. This CDR3 is built from 15 residues. Looked up from germline, CDR1 is KGHDR and CDR2 is SFDVKD. The CDR3 bases are TGTGCCACCAGTGACTCCCGGGTCTCACCCTACGAGCAGTACTTC. Its protein product is CATSDSRVSPYEQYF.

The J gene is TRBJ1-5, the V gene TRBV4-1; D is possibly TRBD1 (5 bases). The CDR3 totals 14 residues. The V end was cut by 0 bases, the J end by 5 bases, with 8 bases between. Germline V gene data show CDR1 as MGHRA and CDR2 as YSYEKL. CDR3 loop: CASSQETGHQPQHF. CDR3 bases: TGCGCCAGCAGCCAAGAAACGGGACATCAGCCCCAGCATTTT.

J is TRBJ2-3 and V is TRBV6-2 or TRBV6-3; D may be TRBD2 (5 bases). The CDR3 consists of 14 residues. CDR1 is MNHEY and CDR2 is SVGEGT in the germline V gene. V gave up 6 bases and J gave up 5 bases, with 15 bases separating them. This CDR3 is CASSSRGPGDTQYF. Here the CDR3 DNA reads TGTGCCAGCAGCTCACGAGGGCCGGGAGATACGCAGTATTTT.

The chain has TRBV4-2 and TRBJ2-5; 13 bases map to TRBD2. This CDR3 is 19 amino acids long. Germline loops: CDR1 LGHNA, CDR2 YNFKEQ. Unmatched junction bases numbered 12, after V lost 0 bases and J lost 5 bases. The DNA of the CDR3 is TGTGCCAGCAGCCAAGATGACGGGGCGACTAGCGGGAGGATGGAGACCCAGTACTTC. Protein sequence: CASSQDDGATSGRMETQYF.

This clonotype showed up many times. This chain uses TRBV27 with TRBJ1-1, with D maybe TRBD1 (5 bases). In germline, CDR1 is MNHEY, CDR2 SMNVEV (reference sequence). V lost 8 bases, J lost 0 bases, and 16 bases lay in between. CDR3 size: 15 residues. The CDR3 loop is CASRQLRTMNTEAFF. The CDR3 DNA follows: TGTGCCAGCCGTCAATTAAGGACAATGAACACTGAAGCTTTCTTT.

This clonotype was counted many times. This rearrangement joins TRBV30 to TRBJ1-5; D unresolved. The CDR3 consists of 16 residues. Germline V gene lookup returns CDR1 GTSNPN and CDR2 SVGIG (reference sequence). V dropped 1 base and J dropped 4 bases, with 17 bases sitting between them. The CDR3 spells CAWSGGGTRGNQPQHF. In nucleotides, the CDR3 is TGTGCCTGGAGTGGAGGAGGCACTCGGGGAAATCAGCCCCAGCATTTT.

The gene calls are TRBV11-2 and TRBJ2-2; TRBD2 aligns across 8 bases. Trimming removed 7 bases from V and 0 bases from J; junction bases left unmatched: 10. CDR3 size: 17 residues. Germline CDR1 is SGHAT and CDR2 is FQNNGV. The CDR3: CASNPSGGGTNTGELFF. The CDR3 bases are TGTGCCAGCAACCCTTCGGGGGGGGGGACGAACACCGGGGAGCTGTTTTTT.

This clonotype was observed at least ten times. V gene TRBV5-1 combines with J gene TRBJ2-1; D possibly corresponds to TRBD2 (6 bases). Trimming cost V 3 bases and J 3 bases, with 16 bases left between them. The CDR3 consists of 16 residues. The V gene's germline CDR1 is SGHRS and CDR2 YFSETQ. The CDR3 spells CASSSSRETHYNEQFF. CDR3 nucleotides: TGCGCCAGCAGCTCTAGCCGGGAGACCCACTACAATGAGCAGTTCTTC.

The chain couples TRBV5-8 to TRBJ2-5; possible D gene TRBD1, 6 bases. The CDR3 extends over 15 amino acids. CDR1 and CDR2 from the germline V gene are SGHTS and YDEGEE. Trimming took off 0 bases at V and 4 bases at J, with 13 bases between the two ends. The CDR3 reads CASSLAAGDRETQYF. The DNA of the CDR3 is TGTGCCAGCAGCTTGGCGGCAGGGGATCGAGAGACCCAGTACTTC.

This clonotype was observed at least ten times. The chain employs TRBV2 and TRBJ2-7; D is unclear. The CDR3 runs to 14 residues. Trimming shortened V by 6 bases and J by 6 bases, and 18 bases separated the two germline ends. Germline-derived CDR1 and CDR2 are SNHLY and FYNNEI. CDR3 loop: CASREWFEEIEQYF. In DNA, the CDR3 is TGTGCCAGCAGGGAGTGGTTCGAAGAAATCGAGCAGTACTTC.

This clonotype occurred a few times. V and J are TRBV7-2 and TRBJ2-1; TRBD2 might be the D (6 bases). Per the germline V gene, CDR1 is SGHTA and CDR2 is FQGNSA. The CDR3 consists of 15 residues. Trimming shortened V by 5 bases and J by 1 base, and 12 bases separated the two germline ends. The DNA of the CDR3 is TGTGCCAGCAGCGGCCGGGGGAGGTCCTACAATGAGCAGTTCTTC. This translates into CASSGRGRSYNEQFF.

This clonotype occurred a few times. This chain uses TRBV19 with TRBJ1-1, with D possibly matching TRBD1 (6 bases). The V and J ends lost 6 bases and 4 bases respectively, with 21 bases between them. CDR3 length: 16 amino acids. From germline, CDR1 is LNHDA and CDR2 SQIVND (reference sequence). The CDR3 reads CASSPAGQGRFTEAFF. CDR3 in DNA: TGTGCCAGTAGCCCCGCAGGCCAGGGGAGGTTCACTGAAGCTTTCTTT.

This clonotype was picked up a small number of times. This chain joins TRBV27 and TRBJ2-7, with unresolved D. V was cut by 10 bases and J by 4 bases, with 20 bases left in between. The CDR3 sequence is 14 residues long. The germline V gene encodes CDR1 MNHEY and CDR2 SMNVEV (reference sequence). The DNA of the CDR3 is TGTGCCACCGGGTCCTCGGCCCCTTTTTACGAGCAGTACTTC. Amino acid sequence: CATGSSAPFYEQYF.

The V call is TRBV7-2, the J call TRBJ2-1; TRBD2 agrees at 12 bases. Losses at the gene ends were 5 bases for V and 5 bases for J; bases not matched to a gene: 10. The CDR3 contains 17 residues. CDR1 is SGHTA and CDR2 is FQGNSA in the germline V gene. The CDR3 protein is CASSPSGRGVSNNEQFF. Here the CDR3 DNA reads TGTGCCAGCAGCCCTAGCGGGAGGGGGGTTTCTAACAATGAGCAGTTCTTC.

This clonotype was seen more than once but under ten times. The chain carries TRBV20-1 and TRBJ2-1, with a possible D match to TRBD2 (5 bases). Per germline, CDR1 DFQATT and CDR2 SNEGSKA (reference sequence). V lost 1 base and J 3 bases, leaving 7 bases between the germline ends. The CDR3 sequence is 13 residues long. CDR3 nucleotides: TGCAGTGCTAGAGCGGGAATCTACAATGAGCAGTTCTTC. This sequence encodes CSARAGIYNEQFF.

This clonotype was recorded many times. This rearrangement joins TRBV11-2 to TRBJ1-1; possibly TRBD1 for D (6 bases). CDR1 SGHAT and CDR2 FQNNGV come from the germline V gene. This CDR3 is 13 amino acids long. Trimming pared 4 bases from V and 3 bases from J, leaving 9 bases between. The CDR3 here is CASSSDSDTEAFF. CDR3 coding DNA: TGTGCCAGCAGCTCGGACAGTGACACTGAAGCTTTCTTT.

This chain links TRBV27 with TRBJ2-7, with D perhaps being TRBD1 or TRBD2 (5 bases each). Germline CDR1 reads MNHEY; CDR2 reads SMNVEV (reference sequence). This CDR3 spans 12 amino acids. V was cut by 6 bases and J by 7 bases, with 13 bases left in between. The CDR3 DNA reads as TGTGCCAGCAGCACCGGGACGGGAGAGCAGTACTTC. This translates into CASSTGTGEQYF.

This clonotype was counted many times. This chain uses TRBV6-5 with TRBJ2-2; D is perhaps TRBD1 or TRBD2 (5 bases each). This CDR3 has 15 residues. Germline CDR1 reads MNHEY; CDR2 reads SVGAGI. Trimming stripped 2 bases from V and 4 bases from J, with 11 bases between. The DNA for the CDR3 is TGTGCCAGCAGTTACGAGGGGCGGGCCACCGGGGAGCTGTTTTTT. Protein: CASSYEGRATGELFF.

This clonotype appeared many times. V gene TRBV20-1 combines with J gene TRBJ2-1; 8 nucleotides agree with TRBD2. Germline assignment: CDR1 DFQATT and CDR2 SNEGSKA (reference sequence). The J segment lost 5 bases and the V segment lost 0 bases, leaving 18 bases of the junction unmatched. The CDR3 runs 19 residues. The CDR3 coding sequence is TGCAGTGCTAGAGAGACGGGGTTTCCGGGACTAGGGGTTCACAATGAGCAGTTCTTC. This codes for CSARETGFPGLGVHNEQFF.